Listed below are T cell receptor beta chains from one sample, sequenced in a study of blood T cell repertoires in COVID-19. Method: immunoSEQ multiplex PCR; TCRdb's copy keeps in-frame clones and lacks some. The repertoire has around 250,000 clones, 70% to 90% of them found once; the top ten carry 2% to 2.5%. The source material was peripheral blood. These receptors were taken from a man younger than 40 who had recovered from COVID-19. Both conserved end residues are part of each CDR3. D genes are given only for firm matches. Part of the rows lack a size; the others show once, few, many or a class for expanded clones.

J gene,D gene,clone size,V gene,CDR3 DNA,CDR3 protein
TRBJ1-1,.,few,TRBV5-1,TGCGCCAGCAGCTTGGACAGGGTTAGTGGGAACACTGAAGCTTTCTTT,CASSLDRVSGNTEAFF
TRBJ2-1,.,.,TRBV9,TGTGCCAGCAGCGCCAGCCAAGGGCTAGCTTTGTCCTACAATGAGCAGTTCTTC,CASSASQGLALSYNEQFF
TRBJ2-7,TRBD2,once,TRBV24-1,TGTGCCACCAGTCGGGGGGGGCCCTACGAGCAGTACTTC,CATSRGGPYEQYF
TRBJ2-1,TRBD2,.,TRBV12-5,TGTGCTAGTGGTTTGGTACAAAGCGGGGGGAGCTCCTACAATGAGCAGTTCTTC,CASGLVQSGGSSYNEQFF
TRBJ1-1,.,.,TRBV7-8,TGTGCCAGCAGCTTAGCGGTGACTAACACTGAAGCTTTCTTT,CASSLAVTNTEAFF
TRBJ2-1,.,once,TRBV2,TGTGCCAGCAGCTCCGGGGGATACAATGAGCAGTTCTTC,CASSSGGYNEQFF
TRBJ2-5,TRBD1,.,TRBV5-6,TGTGCCAGCAGCTCCGGGACAGCCCAAGAGACCCAGTACTTC,CASSSGTAQETQYF
TRBJ1-1,TRBD1,.,TRBV10-3,TGTGCCATCAGTGGCCCAGGGGGAGTGAACACTGAAGCTTTCTTT,CAISGPGGVNTEAFF
TRBJ2-2,.,.,TRBV4-1,TGCGCCAGCAGCGCTAACTTGGTGGCCGGGGAGCTGTTTTTT,CASSANLVAGELFF
TRBJ2-5,TRBD1,.,TRBV5-6,TGTGCCAGCGGGGGGACAGGGGAAGAGGAGACCCAGTACTTC,CASGGTGEEETQYF
TRBJ2-1,.,.,TRBV3-1/TRBV3-2,TGTGCCAGCAGCCAAGATTACTCACAGGGCCTCTACAATGAGCAGTTCTTC,CASSQDYSQGLYNEQFF
TRBJ1-2,.,.,TRBV7-9,TGTGCCAGCAGCCCCTGGGGCGGATACTATGGCTACACCTTC,CASSPWGGYYGYTF
TRBJ2-5,.,.,TRBV28,TGTGCCAGCAGTTTATGGGGGCTTGGTGGAGAGACCCAGTACTTC,CASSLWGLGGETQYF
TRBJ1-5,TRBD1,.,TRBV6-2/TRBV6-3,TGTGCCAGCAGTAGAGGTGGGGGAGACAGGGTCCAGCCCCAGCATTTT,CASSRGGGDRVQPQHF
TRBJ1-5,.,.,TRBV7-2,TGTGCCAGCGGGCAAACAGGGTATAGCAATCAGCCCCAGCATTTT,CASGQTGYSNQPQHF
TRBJ1-5,.,.,TRBV23-1,TGCGCCAGAACCCCCCCGGGGGGGCGGGCCGTCCTAAGGGGTCAGCCCCAGCATTTT,CARTPPGGRAVLRGQPQHF
TRBJ2-7,.,.,TRBV9,TGTGCCAGCAGCGTAGCGTCAGGGATGATCTACGAGCAGTACTTC,CASSVASGMIYEQYF
TRBJ2-1,TRBD1,few,TRBV7-2,TGTGCCAGCAGCCCTGGACAGGGGAACAATGAGCAGTTCTTC,CASSPGQGNNEQFF
TRBJ1-3,.,.,TRBV18,TGTGCCAGCTCACCGTCCCCGGGTTTCTCTGGAAACACCATATATTTT,CASSPSPGFSGNTIYF
TRBJ1-2,.,.,TRBV3-1/TRBV3-2,TGTGCCAGCAGCCCGGGGTCCTCCTATGGCTACACCTTC,CASSPGSSYGYTF
TRBJ2-7,.,.,TRBV4-3,TGCGCCAGCAGCCAAGTGGTAGGGGCCCACGAGCAGTACTTC,CASSQVVGAHEQYF
TRBJ2-3,TRBD2,.,TRBV19,TGTGCCAGTAATCCCTTAGCGGGGGGGCCTAAGACAGATACGCAGTATTTT,CASNPLAGGPKTDTQYF
TRBJ2-1,TRBD1,.,TRBV2,TGTGCCAGCTGGGGACAGGGTTACTACAATGAGCAGTTCTTC,CASWGQGYYNEQFF
TRBJ1-2,TRBD1,.,TRBV19,TGTGCCAGTAGAGGCCCGGGACAGGGAGGAATTGGCTACACCTTC,CASRGPGQGGIGYTF
TRBJ2-2,.,.,TRBV5-4,TGTGCCAGCAGCACCGAGAAGGGGCGGAACACCGGGGAGCTGTTTTTT,CASSTEKGRNTGELFF
TRBJ2-2,TRBD1,.,TRBV19,TGTGCCAGTAGTCAGGGGGCCCCCGGGGAGCTGTTTTTT,CASSQGAPGELFF
TRBJ1-1,TRBD1,.,TRBV18,TGTGCCAGCTCACGGGCAAAGACAGGGACGAACACTGAAGCTTTCTTT,CASSRAKTGTNTEAFF
TRBJ1-2,.,few,TRBV6-5,TGTGCCAGCAGTTACCTCAGAGGCTCCGATGGCTACACCTTC,CASSYLRGSDGYTF
TRBJ1-2,.,.,TRBV19,TGTGCCAGTATCCCGGGAGGCGGCTCCTTTAACTATGGCTACACCTTC,CASIPGGGSFNYGYTF
TRBJ1-5,.,.,TRBV5-6,TGTGCCAGCAGCTTGGCGGGAAGCGGCAATCAGCCCCAGCATTTT,CASSLAGSGNQPQHF
TRBJ1-1,.,.,TRBV10-1,TGCGCCAGCAGTGAGAACAGTCAGGGCGACACTGAAGCTTTCTTT,CASSENSQGDTEAFF
TRBJ2-1,.,.,TRBV13,TGTGCCAGCATGTCGCCCCCCCCTCGGAGTGAGCAGTTCTTC,CASMSPPPRSEQFF
TRBJ2-7,TRBD1,.,TRBV3-1/TRBV3-2,TGTGCCAGCAGCCTTGGCCCGGGACAGGGGATCCACGAGCAGTACTTC,CASSLGPGQGIHEQYF
TRBJ1-1,TRBD1,.,TRBV4-1,TGCGCCAGCAGCCCACGGGACAGGGTAGTAGGAGTGAACACTGAAGCTTTCTTT,CASSPRDRVVGVNTEAFF
TRBJ1-5,.,once,TRBV2,TGTGCTAGCAGTGGTACAGTTAGCAATCAGCCCCAGCATTTT,CASSGTVSNQPQHF
TRBJ2-5,TRBD1,.,TRBV18,TGTGCCAGCTCACCACCGCTTGGTCAGGGGGACGAAGAGACCCAGTACTTC,CASSPPLGQGDEETQYF
TRBJ1-1,.,once,TRBV29-1,TGCAGCGCAGGACAGAAGATGAACACTGAAGCTTTCTTT,CSAGQKMNTEAFF
TRBJ1-1,.,few,TRBV28,TGTGCCAGCAGTTCAGCACAGTTTAAAGCTTTCTTT,CASSSAQFKAFF
TRBJ2-2,.,.,TRBV29-1,TGCAGCGTTGACAGCCGTGCGAGGGGGGAGCTGTTTTTT,CSVDSRARGELFF
TRBJ1-4,.,.,TRBV19,TGTGCCAGTAGTACTCTTTCCCCCCGGGAAAAACTGTTTTTT,CASSTLSPREKLFF
TRBJ2-1,.,.,TRBV3-1/TRBV3-2,TGTGCCAGCAGCCACCCGGGGGAAGACAATGAGCAGTTCTTC,CASSHPGEDNEQFF
TRBJ2-2,.,.,TRBV10-1,TGCGCCAGCAGTGAGATTCCAGGGAACACCGGGGAGCTGTTTTTT,CASSEIPGNTGELFF
TRBJ2-1,.,.,TRBV29-1,TGCAGCGTTGGGGGAGGTGGATACAATGAGCAGTTCTTC,CSVGGGGYNEQFF
TRBJ1-6,.,few,TRBV7-2,TGTGCCAGCAGCTTAATTTGGGAGAATAATTCACCCCTCCACTTT,CASSLIWENNSPLHF
TRBJ1-3,.,.,TRBV19,TGTGCCAGTAGCCCCCAGGGAATCGGAAACACCATATATTTT,CASSPQGIGNTIYF
TRBJ2-3,.,.,TRBV5-1,TGCGCCAGCAGCTTGTCCCTTCCAGATACGCAGTATTTT,CASSLSLPDTQYF
TRBJ1-5,.,.,TRBV12-3/TRBV12-4,TGTGCCAGCAGCTTCGATCAGCCCCAGCATTTT,CASSFDQPQHF
TRBJ2-2,TRBD2,.,TRBV7-8,TGTGCCAGCCGAACCGGGACTAGCGGTCGATCGAGCACCGGGGAGCTGTTTTTT,CASRTGTSGRSSTGELFF
TRBJ1-1,.,few,TRBV5-1,TGCGCCAGCAGCGGGGGACAGAACACTGAAGCTTTCTTT,CASSGGQNTEAFF
TRBJ1-4,TRBD1,once,TRBV5-1,TGCGCCAGCAGCCCGAGACAGGGGCCGGCAACTAATGAAAAACTGTTTTTT,CASSPRQGPATNEKLFF
TRBJ2-7,TRBD1,once,TRBV30,TGTGCCTGGAGCGTCCAGGGGGCCTCCTACGAGCAGTACTTC,CAWSVQGASYEQYF
TRBJ2-6,.,.,TRBV10-1,TGCGCCAGCAGTTTAGGGGCCCACTCTGGGGCCAACGTCCTGACTTTC,CASSLGAHSGANVLTF
TRBJ2-1,TRBD2,.,TRBV29-1,TGCAGTACTAGCGAGGGCTCCTACAATGAGCAGTTCTTC,CSTSEGSYNEQFF
TRBJ1-1,.,.,TRBV2,TGTGCCAGCAGTGAAGAACTGCCCACTGAAGCTTTCTTT,CASSEELPTEAFF